Shown below are 21 T cell receptor beta chains from a single sample sequenced in a study of a mutant IDH1 vaccine in newly diagnosed glioma. Assay: immunoSEQ multiplex PCR; the TCRdb copy retains only in-frame clones and omits some. The sample lists about 50,000 clones; less than 85% were seen once. The time point denotes: week 47, end of study. Mutant IDH1 20-mer peptide, at 300 ug, made up each vaccine dose, with topical imiquimod. These TCRs are of unknown antigen specificity. Sequenced material: PBMCs, taken from a glioma patient whose treatment included an IDH1 peptide vaccine. These receptor sequences come from a woman younger than 45 with glioma. Some clones in this sample may be carry-over from other donors' samples.

This clone appeared a single time. V usage is TRBV29-1 and J usage is TRBJ2-7, with 9 bases aligning to TRBD1. The CDR3 is 14 amino acids. Germline assignment: CDR1 SQVTM and CDR2 ANQGSEA. The J segment lost 4 bases and the V segment lost 6 bases, leaving 10 bases of the junction unmatched. For the CDR3, the DNA is TGCAGCGTGGTCCAACAGGGGGCCTCATACGAGCAGTACTTC. It codes for CSVVQQGASYEQYF.

This clone was seen once. The chain is built from TRBV6-5 and TRBJ1-5; D unclear. Germline CDR1 reads MNHEY; CDR2 reads SVGAGI. V shed 3 bases and J shed 2 bases, with 8 bases lying between them. This CDR3 has 14 amino acids. CDR3 sequence: CASSYTEGNQPQHF. CDR3 DNA: TGTGCCAGCAGTTATACGGAGGGCAATCAGCCCCAGCATTTT.

This chain links TRBV6-1 with TRBJ2-5; TRBD1 matches 8 bases. V was pared by 5 bases and J by 4 bases, with 3 bases of the junction left unmatched. Germline V CDR1 and CDR2: MNHNS, SASEGT. This CDR3 is built from 13 residues. The CDR3 region is CASSWTGRETQYF. The CDR3, as DNA: TGTGCCAGCAGTTGGACAGGGCGAGAGACCCAGTACTTC.

The chain couples TRBV11-3 to TRBJ1-3; no reliable D call. V was shortened by 4 bases and J by 1 base, with 5 bases between the two germline ends. The CDR3 length is 13 residues. Per germline, CDR1 SGHNT and CDR2 YENEEA. The CDR3 DNA is TGTGCCAGCAGCTCGGGGTCTGGAAACACCATATATTTT. This sequence encodes CASSSGSGNTIYF.

CDR3 sequence: CATERGQTYEQYF. The CDR3, as DNA: TGTGCCACCGAAAGGGGACAAACCTACGAGCAGTACTTC. The rearrangement links TRBV2 to TRBJ2-7; tentatively, D is TRBD1 (6 bases). CDR1 and CDR2 from the germline V gene are SNHLY and FYNNEI. V dropped 10 bases and J dropped 2 bases, with 15 bases sitting between them. The CDR3 has 13 residues.

The chain uses TRBV14 and TRBJ2-1; 11 positions match TRBD2. V lost 4 bases and J lost 3; bases outside the gene matches: 5. Per the germline V gene, CDR1 is SGHDN and CDR2 is FVKESK. CDR3 length: 16 amino acids. CDR3 amino acids: CASSPLAGVSYNEQFF. In DNA, the CDR3 is TGTGCCAGCAGCCCACTAGCGGGAGTGAGCTACAATGAGCAGTTCTTC.

The V and J genes are TRBV11-1 and TRBJ2-7, with D tentatively TRBD1 (6 bases). V was clipped by 5 bases and J by 4 bases, with 9 bases between them. The germline V gene encodes CDR1 SGHAT and CDR2 FQDESV (reference sequence). This CDR3 has 12 amino acids. The CDR3 reads CASSADSYEQYF. CDR3 DNA: TGTGCCAGCAGCGCGGACAGTTACGAGCAGTACTTC. Using reference TRBV11-1 and TRBJ2-7 for the parts outside the CDR3, the full variable domain is EAEVAQSPRYKITEKSQAVAFWCDPISGHATLYWYRQILGQGPELLVQFQDESVVDDSQLPKDRFSAERLKGVDSTLKIQPAELGDSAMYLCASSADSYEQYFGPGTRLTVT.

The gene calls are TRBV2 and TRBJ2-7; D gene uncertain. The V and J ends lost 2 bases and 0 bases respectively, with 8 bases between them. This CDR3 comprises 14 residues. Germline V gene data show CDR1 as SNHLY and CDR2 as FYNNEI. CDR3 in DNA: TGTGCCAGCAGTGAAACGGTGAACTCCTACGAGCAGTACTTC. Its translation: CASSETVNSYEQYF.

This sequence joins TRBV5-4 and TRBJ1-1, with D perhaps TRBD1 (5 bases). This CDR3 is built from 14 residues. The V end lost 7 bases, the J end lost 2 bases, and 15 bases lay between the germline ends. Germline V gene data show CDR1 as SGHNT and CDR2 as YYREEE (reference sequence). CDR3: CASGDGWGNTEAFF. The CDR3 bases are TGTGCCAGCGGGGACGGCTGGGGTAACACTGAAGCTTTCTTT. Complete variable domain (other parts from reference TRBV5-4 and TRBJ1-1): ETGVTQSPTHLIKTRGQQVTLRCSSQSGHNTVSWYQQALGQGPQFIFQYYREEENGRGNFPPRFSGLQFPNYSSELNVNALELDDSALYLCASGDGWGNTEAFFGQGTRLTVV.

This chain joins TRBV10-2 and TRBJ2-1; unclear D gene. The V gene's germline CDR1 is WSHSY and CDR2 SAAADI. Trimming removed 5 bases at V and 8 bases at J, with 16 bases between. The CDR3 runs 14 residues. As DNA, the CDR3 is TGCGCCAGCAGTATCCTTAGGGCTACGGATGAGCAGTTCTTC. Translated, it gives CASSILRATDEQFF.

V and J are TRBV27 and TRBJ1-1; a weak D match, TRBD1 (6 bases). The V end was cut by 3 bases, the J end by 8 bases, with 13 bases between. The CDR3 consists of 13 residues. The germline gives CDR1 MNHEY, CDR2 SMNVEV (reference sequence). The CDR3 DNA sequence: TGTGCCAGCAGTTTTAGCGGGGGGCGCGAAGCTTTCTTT. Translation gives CASSFSGGREAFF.

The chain has TRBV10-3 and TRBJ1-1; no definite D call. This CDR3 contains 14 residues. Looked up from germline, CDR1 is ENHRY and CDR2 is SYGVKD. Trimming cost V 3 bases and J 1 base, with 9 bases left between them. CDR3 DNA sequence: TGTGCCATCAGTGACCACGACGGGAACACTGAAGCTTTCTTT. It translates to CAISDHDGNTEAFF.

This clone was found once. The V gene is TRBV4-1, the J gene TRBJ2-3, with D unclear. V lost 0 bases and J lost 8, with 12 bases in between. The CDR3 has 14 residues. Germline assignment: CDR1 MGHRA and CDR2 YSYEKL. Written as DNA, the CDR3 is TGCGCCAGCAGCCAAGAAAGCCTATCGGTTACGCAGTATTTT. Amino acids: CASSQESLSVTQYF.

This chain uses TRBV7-2 with TRBJ1-4, with TRBD1 matching over 9 bases. The CDR3 runs 15 residues. V lost 4 bases and J lost 8; bases outside the gene matches: 8. The V gene's germline CDR1 is SGHTA and CDR2 FQGNSA. The CDR3 region has the DNA TGTGCCAGCAGCTCAACGGCTGGACAGGGGGAAAAACTGTTTTTT. This encodes CASSSTAGQGEKLFF.

The chain has TRBV13 and TRBJ2-2, with D unresolved. CDR1 PRHDT and CDR2 FYEKMQ come from the germline V gene (reference sequence). Trimming left V 6 bases short and J 4 bases short, with 6 bases between. There are 12 residues in the CDR3. Here the CDR3 DNA reads TGTGCCAGCAGTCCCTTCACCGGGGAGCTGTTTTTT. Residues: CASSPFTGELFF.

This clone has a handful of counts. The chain combines TRBV4-1 with TRBJ1-1; maybe TRBD1 (6 bases). Germline values: CDR1 MGHRA, CDR2 YSYEKL. There are 15 residues in the CDR3. The V and J ends lost 1 base and 3 bases respectively, with 12 bases between them. DNA of the CDR3: TGCGCCAGCAGCCAAGTCTTCAGGGGAGACACTGAAGCTTTCTTT. Translating it yields CASSQVFRGDTEAFF.

The DNA of the CDR3 is TGTGCCAGCACGGGGACTAGTTTCACCGGGGAGCTGTTTTTT. It is translated as CASTGTSFTGELFF. This chain connects TRBV6-5 to TRBJ2-2; TRBD2 matches 8 bases. Unmatched junction bases numbered 5, after V lost 7 bases and J lost 4 bases. This CDR3 has 14 amino acids. From germline, CDR1 is MNHEY and CDR2 SVGAGI.

The chain recombines TRBV15 with TRBJ2-6; no definite D call. This CDR3 is built from 13 residues. Germline V gene lookup returns CDR1 LNHNV and CDR2 YYDKDF (reference sequence). The CDR3 region has the DNA TGTGCAGCTGGGGACTCTGGGGCCAACGTCCTGACTTTC. It codes for CAAGDSGANVLTF.

The chain carries TRBV6-1 and TRBJ2-7; a possible D gene is TRBD2 (6 bases). Per the germline V gene, CDR1 is MNHNS and CDR2 is SASEGT. Trimming shortened V by 2 bases and J by 0 bases, and 20 bases separated the two germline ends. The CDR3 runs 18 residues. CDR3 region: CASSEIRAIRRDSYEQYF. The DNA of the CDR3 is TGTGCCAGCAGTGAAATTAGGGCCATTAGGCGGGACTCCTACGAGCAGTACTTC.

The chain combines TRBV5-1 with TRBJ2-3, with D possibly being TRBD2 (6 bases). The CDR3 consists of 16 residues. Germline V gene sequence: CDR1 SGHRS, CDR2 YFSETQ. V gave up 0 bases and J gave up 2 bases, with 13 bases separating them. CDR3 in amino acids: CASSLGSGRFTDTQYF. The CDR3 nucleotides are TGCGCCAGCAGCTTGGGTAGCGGTCGATTCACAGATACGCAGTATTTT.

This chain connects TRBV27 to TRBJ2-7, with 7 bases matching TRBD2. The CDR3 totals 15 residues. V trimming: 0 bases; J trimming: 3 bases; junction bases outside the gene matches: 5. Germline CDR1 MNHEY, CDR2 SMNVEV (reference sequence). Here the CDR3 reads CASSLSGLGFYEQYF. The DNA of the CDR3 is TGTGCCAGCAGTTTATCAGGACTAGGTTTCTACGAGCAGTACTTC.